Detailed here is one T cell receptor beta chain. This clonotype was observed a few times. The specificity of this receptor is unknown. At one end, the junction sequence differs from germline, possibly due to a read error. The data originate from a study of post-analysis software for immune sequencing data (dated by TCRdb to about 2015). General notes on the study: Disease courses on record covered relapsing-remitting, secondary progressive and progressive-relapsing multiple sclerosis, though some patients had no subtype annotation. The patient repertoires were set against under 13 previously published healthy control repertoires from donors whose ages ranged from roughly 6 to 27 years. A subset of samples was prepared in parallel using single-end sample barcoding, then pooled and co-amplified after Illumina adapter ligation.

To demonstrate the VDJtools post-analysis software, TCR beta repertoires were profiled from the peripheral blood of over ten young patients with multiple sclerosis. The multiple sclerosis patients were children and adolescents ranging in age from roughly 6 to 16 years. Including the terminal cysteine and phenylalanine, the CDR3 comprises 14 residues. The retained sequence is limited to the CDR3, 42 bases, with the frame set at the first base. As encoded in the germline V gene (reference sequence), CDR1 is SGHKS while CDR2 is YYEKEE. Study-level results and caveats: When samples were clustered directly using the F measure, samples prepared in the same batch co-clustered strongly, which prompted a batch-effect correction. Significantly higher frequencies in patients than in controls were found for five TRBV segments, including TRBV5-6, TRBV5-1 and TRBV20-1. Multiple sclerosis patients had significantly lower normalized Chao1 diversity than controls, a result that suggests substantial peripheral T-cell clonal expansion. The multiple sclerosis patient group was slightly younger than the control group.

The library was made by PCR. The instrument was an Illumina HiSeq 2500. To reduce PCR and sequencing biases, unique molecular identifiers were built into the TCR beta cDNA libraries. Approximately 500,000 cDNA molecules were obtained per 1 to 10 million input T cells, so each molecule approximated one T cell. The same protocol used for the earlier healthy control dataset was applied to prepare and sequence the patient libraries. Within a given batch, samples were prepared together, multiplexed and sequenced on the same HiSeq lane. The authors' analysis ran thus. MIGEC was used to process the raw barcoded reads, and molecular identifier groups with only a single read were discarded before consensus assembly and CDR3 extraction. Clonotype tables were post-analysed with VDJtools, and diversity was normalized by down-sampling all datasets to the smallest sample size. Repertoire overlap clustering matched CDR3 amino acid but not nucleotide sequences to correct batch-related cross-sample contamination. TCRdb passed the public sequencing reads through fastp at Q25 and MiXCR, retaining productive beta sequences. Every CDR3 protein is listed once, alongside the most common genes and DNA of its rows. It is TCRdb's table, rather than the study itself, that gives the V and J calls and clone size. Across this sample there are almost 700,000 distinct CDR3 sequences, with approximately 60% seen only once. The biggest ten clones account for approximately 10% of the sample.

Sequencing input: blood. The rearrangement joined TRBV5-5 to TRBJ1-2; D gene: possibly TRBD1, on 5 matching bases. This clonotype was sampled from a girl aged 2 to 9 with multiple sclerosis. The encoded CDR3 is CASSLVRGDYGYTF. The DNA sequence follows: TGTGCCAGTAGCTTGGTGAGGGGAGACTATGGCTACACCTTC.